This TCR beta chain was observed in a study of T cells after yellow fever vaccination. Across the whole study: SMART-Seq v4 Ultra Low Input served to prepare low-cell-number fractions.

This clonotype was found a few times. TCRdb itself ran the 5' RACE reads through MiXCR, one entry per CDR3 protein. The table has 230,000 or so distinct CDR3 sequences, 6% to 8% seen once; the top ten hold 0.85% to 1.2%. Germline V CDR1 and CDR2: SGHTA, FQGNSA. The CDR3 sequence is 15 residues long. The germline V and J ends were trimmed by 7 bases and 0 bases, with 15 bases remaining between them. Sequenced here: CD4+ T cells sorted from PBMCs, sampled on the day of the yellow fever booster vaccination. The sequence was obtained from a man aged 30-40 years who received the YFV17D yellow fever vaccine. This chain joins TRBV7-2 and TRBJ1-1, with D perhaps matching TRBD1 (5 bases). The chain's CDR3 is CASNLPDSLNTEAFF. CDR3 coding DNA: TGTGCCAGCAACCTACCCGACAGTTTGAACACTGAAGCTTTCTTT.